These T cell receptor beta chains were read from a single sample in a study of breast tumors, draining lymph nodes, adjacent tissues. MiXCR, applied by TCRdb to the multiplex PCR reads, yields one record per CDR3 protein. The sample consists of nearly 200,000 distinct CDR3 sequences, roughly 31% of them appearing once. The material sequenced was axillary lymph node tissue. Receptor source: a female donor with breast cancer. Some clones in this sample may be carry-over from other donors' samples. The CDR3 runs from the conserved cysteine through the conserved F or W. The D gene is left open where the match is weak. Rows give clone size only sometimes, using once, few, many, or a class for an expanded clone.

V gene	D gene	clone size	J gene	CDR3 DNA	CDR3 protein
TRBV27	TRBD2	NA	TRBJ2-1	TGTGCCAGCAGTTTAAGGACTAGCGGGAGCTCCTACAATGAGCAGTTCTTC	CASSLRTSGSSYNEQFF
TRBV30	NA	many	TRBJ1-3	TGTGCCTGGAGAGGCGGACACCTCTCTGGAAACACCATATATTTT	CAWRGGHLSGNTIYF
TRBV6-1	TRBD2	NA	TRBJ2-2	TGTGCCAGCAGTGAGCCGGGGCGGGGGATCACCGGGGAGCTGTTTTTT	CASSEPGRGITGELFF
TRBV20-1	NA	many	TRBJ2-5	TGCAGTGCTAGAGTTCTTATCGGGGGAGAGACCCAGTACTTC	CSARVLIGGETQYF
TRBV9	NA	NA	TRBJ1-3	TGTGCCAACAGCGCACAGGGAGCTGGAAACACCATATATTTT	CANSAQGAGNTIYF
TRBV19	NA	NA	TRBJ1-1	TGTGCCAGCGGGGGCGACACCATGAACACTGAAGCTTTCTTT	CASGGDTMNTEAFF
TRBV5-1	NA	many	TRBJ2-3	TGCGCCAGCAGCTTTAGCTCTCGCACAGATACGCAGTATTTT	CASSFSSRTDTQYF
TRBV6-5	TRBD2	many	TRBJ2-3	TGTGCCAGCAGTTTCGACCTAGCGGGCGCCACAGATACGCAGTATTTT	CASSFDLAGATDTQYF
TRBV20-1	TRBD2	once	TRBJ2-5	TGCAGCGTTGAGTTGGGGTGGCTAGCGGGGGGAGGTTTGTACCAAGAGACCCAGTACTTC	CSVELGWLAGGGLYQETQYF
TRBV29-1	NA	NA	TRBJ2-2	TGCAGCGTCCGAGGGGGAACCGGGGAGCTGTTTTTT	CSVRGGTGELFF
TRBV3-1	NA	many	TRBJ1-5	TGTGCCAGCAGCCAAGCGGTGGATCAGCCCCAGCATTTT	CASSQAVDQPQHF
TRBV20-1	NA	many	TRBJ2-2	TGCAGCTTAGGCGCCAACACCGGGGAGCTGTTTTTT	CSLGANTGELFF
TRBV13	TRBD1	NA	TRBJ1-6	TGTGCCAGCAGCTTAGTTTCCGGGACAGGGCCTAATTCACCCCTCCACTTT	CASSLVSGTGPNSPLHF
TRBV7-9	NA	NA	TRBJ1-6	TGTGCCAGCAGCCCCCCCCCCGGGACGAGTGAAAATTTCCCCCTCCACTTT	CASSPPPGTSENFPLHF
TRBV6-4	TRBD1	few	TRBJ1-1	TGTGCCAGCGTGGGACAGGGGGCGCTCGAAGCTTTCTTT	CASVGQGALEAFF
TRBV24-1	TRBD1	many	TRBJ2-5	TGTGCCACCAGTGATCCGGGACAGGGCCTCCAAGAGACCCAGTACTTC	CATSDPGQGLQETQYF
TRBV4-3	TRBD1	NA	TRBJ2-7	TGCGCCAGCAGCCTACAAAACGGACAGGGCGGCAGCGAGCAGTACTTC	CASSLQNGQGGSEQYF
TRBV6-6	NA	many	TRBJ2-3	TGTGCCAGCAGTTTACAGGGCCTCACAGATACGCAGTATTTT	CASSLQGLTDTQYF
TRBV5-6	NA	NA	TRBJ1-1	TGTGCCAGCAGCTGGACAGTGATCAACACTGAAGCTTTCTTT	CASSWTVINTEAFF
TRBV7-9	TRBD1	NA	TRBJ2-7	TGTGCCAGCAGCTCGGTCGGACAGGGAAACTACGAGCAGTACTTC	CASSSVGQGNYEQYF
TRBV7-8	TRBD2	many	TRBJ2-1	TGTGCCAGCAGCCCCCGACTAGCGGGAGAGATAAGTGAGCAGTTCTTC	CASSPRLAGEISEQFF
TRBV6-1	TRBD2	many	TRBJ2-5	TGTGCCAGCAGTGGTCACCGACTAGCGGGAGGGTGGGAGACCCAGTACTTC	CASSGHRLAGGWETQYF